This T cell receptor beta chain emerged from a study of cytomegalovirus exposure and HLA in healthy donors. Findings of the study overall: Researchers catalogued some 160 TCR beta chains as cytomegalovirus-associated.

Data came from immunoSEQ multiplex PCR; TCRdb stores just in-frame clones and leaves some out. This sample has fewer than 85,000 clones, with roughly 96% found just once. As regards this clone: Its antigen is currently unknown.

The sequencing sample was made of PBMCs. This sequence originates from a woman younger than 35 in good health and CMV-seronegative.

The CDR3, as DNA: TGCGCCAGCAGCTTGGCAGGGACTCCTAACTATGGCTACACCTTC. This encodes CASSLAGTPNYGYTF. The rearrangement links TRBV5-1 to TRBJ1-2; D perhaps matches TRBD1 (5 bases). CDR1 is SGHRS and CDR2 is YFSETQ in the germline V gene. The CDR3 contains 15 residues. V lost 0 bases to trimming and J lost 0 bases, with 9 bases between them.